The present entry profiles one TCR beta chain with its context. The target antigen is unknown. Measured with immunoSEQ multiplex PCR; TCRdb has only the in-frame clones, and not every one. Of 53,000 or so clones detected, about nine tenths appear once; the ten largest clones hold around 0.35%. The data were obtained in a study of OX40 agonist ivuxolimab in advanced cancers. Study-wide results and limits: It was also the case that some nonresponders had low normalized T-cell clonal expansion. More expanded clones were found, on average, in CD8+ than in CD4+ T cells.

CDR3 length equals 13 residues. V lost 4 bases to trimming and J lost 9 bases, with 14 bases between them. The germline V gene has CDR1 SGHNT and CDR2 YYREEE (reference sequence). This specimen was CD4+ or CD8+ T cells sorted from blood, taken in a trial of the OX40 agonist ivuxolimab. The V and J genes are TRBV5-4 and TRBJ1-3; D is possibly TRBD1 (5 bases). This clonotype originated in an adult with an advanced solid tumor such as melanoma, head and neck, liver or kidney cancer. The CDR3 DNA reads TGTGCCAGCAGCCCACGGGGCCGTGGCACCATATATTTT. Protein: CASSPRGRGTIYF. Full variable domain (rest looked up from reference TRBV5-4 and TRBJ1-3): ETGVTQSPTHLIKTRGQQVTLRCSSQSGHNTVSWYQQALGQGPQFIFQYYREEENGRGNFPPRFSGLQFPNYSSELNVNALELDDSALYLCASSPRGRGTIYFGEGSWLTVV.